This T cell receptor beta chain was sequenced in a study of shared T cell receptors in the human thymus. This clone was seen just once. The method was immunoSEQ multiplex PCR; TCRdb's version includes in-frame clones alone and lacks a portion of them. The table shows about 500,000 clones, with about 84% occurring only once. In addition, the sample was reused for a study of human thymus T cells. That study adds: Related research reported highly overlapping thymic repertoires among unrelated individuals.

The specimen was thymocytes. The sequence derives from a boy under two years old with a congenital heart defect.

The CDR3 DNA sequence: TGTGCCAGCAGTGAACCGGACAGGGTAGGCGCGCAGTACTTC. Amino acid sequence: CASSEPDRVGAQYF. This rearrangement joins TRBV25-1 to TRBJ2-7; 8 nucleotides align to TRBD1. The CDR3 length is 14 residues. The junction had 9 bases not matched to a gene; V was cut back by 2 bases and J by 9 bases. Germline lookup yields CDR1 MGHDK and CDR2 SYGVNS.